Listed below are T cell receptor beta chains from one sample, sequenced in a study of blood T cell repertoires in COVID-19. The table came from immunoSEQ multiplex PCR; TCRdb's copy has only in-frame clones and leaves some out. There are about 270,000 clones in the sample; around 88% occur only once, and about an eighth lies in the top ten. The specimen sequenced was peripheral blood. The receptors shown here come from an older woman with COVID-19, enrolled during active disease. The conserved cysteine and the conserved F or W are not part of the CDR3 here. Fields, in order: clone size, V gene, J gene, CDR3 protein. Only some rows state a clone size, as once, few, many or a class for expanded clones.

size: few; V: TRBV7-2; J: TRBJ1-1; CDR3: ASSIRTATEAF
size: .; V: TRBV11-2; J: TRBJ1-1; CDR3: ASSDDRGNTEAF
size: .; V: TRBV10-2; J: TRBJ2-7; CDR3: ASISGTGPEQY
size: .; V: TRBV2; J: TRBJ2-2; CDR3: ASGRTSPRNTGELF
size: .; V: TRBV7-2; J: TRBJ2-1; CDR3: ASSTSLAVRRVNEQF
size: few; V: TRBV4-3; J: TRBJ2-7; CDR3: ASSQVNREGPIAYEQY
size: .; V: TRBV7-8; J: TRBJ2-1; CDR3: ASSLDNDNEQF
size: .; V: TRBV28; J: TRBJ2-3; CDR3: ASQTASTDTQY
size: .; V: TRBV29-1; J: TRBJ1-2; CDR3: SVENGQGGGYT
size: .; V: TRBV18; J: TRBJ1-1; CDR3: ASSLGQADTEAF
size: .; V: TRBV10-3; J: TRBJ1-1; CDR3: ATNINPGTEAF
size: .; V: TRBV6-2/TRBV6-3; J: TRBJ1-2; CDR3: ASSYSGSYGYT
size: .; V: TRBV28; J: TRBJ2-3; CDR3: ASRPRGEIADTQY
size: .; V: TRBV2; J: TRBJ1-2; CDR3: ASFRGGGPYGYT
size: .; V: TRBV5-1; J: TRBJ2-1; CDR3: ASRSRLAGLSEGQF
size: .; V: TRBV6-5; J: TRBJ1-5; CDR3: ASSYSTGSNQPQH
size: .; V: TRBV5-4; J: TRBJ2-4; CDR3: ASSLKGAGNIQY
size: .; V: TRBV9; J: TRBJ2-7; CDR3: ASSVGTGTGAYEQY
size: .; V: TRBV2; J: TRBJ1-1; CDR3: ASRPDRVAEAF
size: .; V: TRBV6-5; J: TRBJ1-3; CDR3: ASSSHQTFSGNTIY
size: .; V: TRBV5-4; J: TRBJ1-4; CDR3: ASSLDRAEKLF
size: .; V: TRBV7-9; J: TRBJ2-1; CDR3: ASSLKAFEQF
size: .; V: TRBV2; J: TRBJ1-1; CDR3: ASSDHSNTEAF
size: once; V: TRBV7-9; J: TRBJ2-7; CDR3: ASSPGLDYEQY
size: .; V: TRBV27; J: TRBJ1-2; CDR3: ASLPSSRSVEGYT
size: .; V: TRBV5-6; J: TRBJ2-4; CDR3: ASSLVDIRWLAKNIQY
size: .; V: TRBV10-3; J: TRBJ2-3; CDR3: AISAVQGAPGTDTQY
size: .; V: TRBV5-1; J: TRBJ2-1; CDR3: ASSPYAGLGNEQF
size: .; V: TRBV4-1; J: TRBJ2-7; CDR3: ASSQDSVGVAYEQY
size: .; V: TRBV2; J: TRBJ1-4; CDR3: ASSGGGTIEKLF
size: .; V: TRBV27; J: TRBJ2-3; CDR3: ASGRAGATDTQY
size: .; V: TRBV24-1; J: TRBJ2-2; CDR3: ATSDPRWGGRDTGELF
size: once; V: TRBV10-3; J: TRBJ2-5; CDR3: AIGDRVETQY
size: .; V: TRBV30; J: TRBJ1-5; CDR3: AFQYSFGQPQH
size: .; V: TRBV3-1/TRBV3-2; J: TRBJ2-3; CDR3: ASSQYGRLLAKKTDTQY
size: .; V: TRBV2; J: TRBJ1-5; CDR3: ASNGQDNQPQH
size: .; V: TRBV25-1; J: TRBJ1-2; CDR3: ASSDHRGYGYT
size: once; V: TRBV2; J: TRBJ1-5; CDR3: ASSVNQGAYQPQH
size: .; V: TRBV23-1; J: TRBJ1-4; CDR3: ASSQSWQGGDEKLF
size: once; V: TRBV19; J: TRBJ1-5; CDR3: ASSPDRNSNQPQH
size: once; V: TRBV10-2; J: TRBJ1-5; CDR3: ASSESRNQPQH
size: .; V: TRBV20-1; J: TRBJ1-2; CDR3: SASSGGNYGYT
size: .; V: TRBV6-5; J: TRBJ2-7; CDR3: ASNPRDRDTYEQY
size: .; V: TRBV19; J: TRBJ2-7; CDR3: ATKAGREQY
size: .; V: TRBV6-5; J: TRBJ2-7; CDR3: ASSYLDSIYEQY
size: .; V: TRBV7-9; J: TRBJ2-3; CDR3: ASRRSDRTDTQY
size: .; V: TRBV7-2; J: TRBJ1-5; CDR3: ASSLQGLGNQPQH